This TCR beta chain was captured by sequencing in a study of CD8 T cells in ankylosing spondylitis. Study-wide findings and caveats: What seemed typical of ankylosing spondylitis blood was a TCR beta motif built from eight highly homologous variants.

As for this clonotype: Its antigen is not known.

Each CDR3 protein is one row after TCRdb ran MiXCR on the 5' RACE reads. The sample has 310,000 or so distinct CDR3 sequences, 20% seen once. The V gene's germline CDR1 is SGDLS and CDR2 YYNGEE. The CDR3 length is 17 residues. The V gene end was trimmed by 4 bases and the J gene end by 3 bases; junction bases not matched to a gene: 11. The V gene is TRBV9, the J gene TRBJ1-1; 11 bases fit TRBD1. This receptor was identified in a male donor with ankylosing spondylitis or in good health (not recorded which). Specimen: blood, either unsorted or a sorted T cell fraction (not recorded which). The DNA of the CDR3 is TGTGCCAGCAGCCCTGAATTACGGACAGGGGGCTACACTGAAGCTTTCTTT. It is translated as CASSPELRTGGYTEAFF.